This T cell receptor (beta chain) was documented in a study of blood T cell repertoires in COVID-19. Looking at the study overall: Both acute and convalescent COVID-19 samples were obtained from the United States, Italy and Spain. PBMCs, B-cell-depleted T cells, or T cells provided the cDNA or gDNA that made up the material.

Seattle cases were enrolled at active infection and followed longitudinally. Per the original data handling: Counts of nucleated cells, estimated from reference gene primer amplification, were obtained. Libraries were prepared by immunoSEQ multiplex PCR; TCRdb keeps only in-frame clonotypes and omits some of them. V and J calls and clone size are given by that table; D and trimming were obtained from the DNA. In the table there are a few hundred thousand clones, around 87% of which are singletons. This sequence was found in a woman aged 55 to 70 with COVID-19, enrolled during active disease. The sequencing sample was made of peripheral blood.

The CDR3 spells CASSRRDSDTYGYTF. The CDR3 nucleotides are TGCGCCAGCAGCCGACGGGACAGTGATACCTATGGCTACACCTTC. The chain joins TRBV4-1 to TRBJ1-2; 7 positions match TRBD1. Germline V gene lookup returns CDR1 MGHRA and CDR2 YSYEKL. This CDR3 is built from 15 residues. Trimming cost V 4 bases and J 4 bases; bases outside gene matches: 9.